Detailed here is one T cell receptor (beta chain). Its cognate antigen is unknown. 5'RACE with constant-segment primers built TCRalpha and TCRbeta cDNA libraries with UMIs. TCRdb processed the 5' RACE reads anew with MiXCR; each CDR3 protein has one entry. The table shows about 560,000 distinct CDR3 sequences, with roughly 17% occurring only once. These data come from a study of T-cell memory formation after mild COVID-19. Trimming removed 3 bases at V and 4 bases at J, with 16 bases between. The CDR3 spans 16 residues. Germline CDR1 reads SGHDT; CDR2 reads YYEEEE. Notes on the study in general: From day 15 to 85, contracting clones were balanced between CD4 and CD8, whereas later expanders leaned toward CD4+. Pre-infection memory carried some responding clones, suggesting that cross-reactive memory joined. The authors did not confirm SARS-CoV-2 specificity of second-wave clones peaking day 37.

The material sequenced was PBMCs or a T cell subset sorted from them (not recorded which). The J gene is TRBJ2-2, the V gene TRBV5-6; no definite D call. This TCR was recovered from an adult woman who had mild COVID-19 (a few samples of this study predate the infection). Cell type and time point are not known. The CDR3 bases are TGTGCCAGCAGCTACAAGAATGAGTGGCGCACCGGGGAGCTGTTTTTT. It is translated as CASSYKNEWRTGELFF.